The entry below describes one TCR beta chain. Method: immunoSEQ multiplex PCR; TCRdb's copy keeps in-frame clones and lacks some. The profile covers tens of thousands of clones, with approximately 96% appearing a single time and about 1.5% taken by the ten largest. The source of the sample is a study of cytomegalovirus exposure and HLA in healthy donors. CDR3 length equals 13 residues. Trimming took 4 bases from V and 3 from J, leaving 9 bases between them. Germline loops: CDR1 SQVTM, CDR2 ANQGSEA. The material sequenced was PBMCs. The sequence derives from a woman aged 18-29 years in good health and CMV-seropositive. This chain joins TRBV29-1 and TRBJ1-4; D not resolved. The CDR3 protein is CSVGYQSNEKLFF. CDR3 bases: TGCAGCGTTGGGTACCAGTCTAATGAAAAACTGTTTTTT.